What follows describes a single T cell receptor (beta chain). This record comes from a study of cytomegalovirus exposure and HLA in healthy donors. Study in general: HLA-typed donors contributed 80 million or so unique TCRs, which were held in an early data release.

Germline CDR1 reads MGHRA; CDR2 reads YSYEKL. The CDR3 totals 15 residues. V was pared by 1 base and J by 8 bases, with 6 bases of the junction left unmatched. Both 60 Vbeta primers and 13 Jbeta primers went into the PCR. Per the original methods: In a later analysis, the count reached 80 million or so unique TCR beta chains, with approximately 11 million shared. Some clones are missing from TCRdb's copy, which holds only in-frame ones; the method was immunoSEQ multiplex PCR. The D gene and trimming were derived from the DNA, and the V and J assignments and clone size from that table. There are about 70,000 clones in the sample; about nine tenths occur only once, and just under 2% lies in the top ten.

The chain joins TRBV4-1 to TRBJ1-2; TRBD1 aligns across 11 bases. This sequence originates from a woman aged 30 to 39 in good health and CMV-seronegative. Source material: PBMCs. This CDR3 reads CASSQAGTGGNGYTF. The CDR3 coding sequence is TGCGCCAGCAGCCAAGCTGGGACAGGGGGTAACGGCTACACCTTC.